This T cell receptor (beta chain) was recovered during a study of blood T cell repertoires in COVID-19 (dated by TCRdb to the early 2020s). Some background on the complete study: Samples from collaborators originated in the United States, Italy and Spain and spanned both the acute and convalescent phases of COVID-19. The material from the prospective study consisted of cDNA or gDNA derived from T cells, B-cell-depleted T cells, or PBMCs. The dataset comprised deeply sampled blood TCRbeta repertoires from subjects exposed to, actively infected with, or recovered from COVID-19. The repertoires were released in a freely available public database meant as a resource for research on the immune response to SARS-CoV-2. The samples were drawn from the first 160 participants of the ongoing ImmuneRACE study and from over 950 subjects provided by 6 global collaborators. The sample metadata nearly always contained a de-identified subject ID, COVID-19 status, age in years and sex. Where HLA class I and class II types were available, the types were taken from metadata supplied by the sample provider, not from assay-based typing. What the authors observed across the whole study: How much clinical and demographic metadata was included differed by source and by participant, and the metadata was provided uncurated.

Each collaborating institution followed its own protocols to collect whole blood in K2EDTA tubes. For TCRbeta analysis, collaborators shipped samples in one of three forms: frozen whole blood, isolated PBMCs, or DNA extracted from either of those sample types. Regarding this clone: Its cognate antigen has yet to be identified. No base quality information exists; no much larger clone differs at one position.

The immunoSEQ Assay, a bias-controlled multiplex PCR, was used to amplify TCRbeta CDR3 regions from genomic DNA. The published analysis was carried out like this. The number of nucleated cells in each sample was estimated by amplification of reference gene primers within the assay. To quantify the absolute abundance of each unique TCRbeta CDR3 rearrangement, sequence reads were collapsed and filtered. For each sample, productive Simpson clonality was calculated as the square root of Simpson's diversity index over productive rearrangements. TCRdb holds this immuneACCESS table with in-frame rearrangements only. Some clones are missing; in checked studies, unresolved V genes explain under half, and the rest has no known cause. The DNA gave D and trimming, while V, J and clone size come from that table. The sample has some 240,000 clones on record, 65% to 85% of them singletons. The ten largest clones represent roughly 12% of the sample.

Deletion took 5 bases off V and 1 base off J, with a span of 11 bases between the germline ends. Reading the germline V gene (reference sequence) gives CDR1 MNHEY and CDR2 SMNVEV. From the cysteine up to the phenylalanine, the CDR3 has a length of 14 residues. Only the CDR3 portion is preserved as DNA: 42 bases, with reading frame beginning at the first base. The rearrangement combines TRBV27 with TRBJ1-1; there is no confident call for the D gene. This clonotype was sampled from a human donor in a cohort sampled during active COVID-19. The sequencing sample was made of peripheral blood. The CDR3 sequence is CASSHRRPNTEAFF. In nucleotide form, the sequence is TGTGCCAGCAGTCATCGGAGACCGAACACTGAAGCTTTCTTT.